The T cell receptor beta chain described here comes from a study of cytomegalovirus exposure and HLA in healthy donors. This clone occurred a few times. The junction had 16 bases not matched to a gene; V was cut back by 0 bases and J by 7 bases. Germline V lookup: CDR1 SGHRS, CDR2 YFSETQ. This CDR3 is 18 amino acids long. This PCR relied on a set of 60 Vbeta primers and 13 Jbeta primers. Clones were read by immunoSEQ multiplex PCR, and TCRdb kept only the in-frame ones, dropping some. The sample holds some 160,000 clones, less than 10% seen once. The sequenced sample consisted of PBMCs. This sequence joins TRBV5-1 and TRBJ1-2; 9 bases match TRBD1. The TCR was taken from a male donor in good health and CMV-seronegative. The CDR3 loop is CASSLDPAGQGRSGGYTF. DNA of the CDR3: TGCGCCAGCAGCTTGGACCCAGCGGGACAGGGAAGGTCTGGTGGCTACACCTTC.